The 29 T cell receptor beta chains below come from one sample, sequenced in a study of T cell responses to AZD1222 COVID-19 vaccine. Assay: immunoSEQ multiplex PCR; the TCRdb copy retains only in-frame clones and omits some. The sample shows 150,000 to 200,000 clones, 90% to 95% of them seen only once. Sequenced here: peripheral blood, sampled on day 0 of AZD1222 vaccination. The receptors originated from an adult in good health.

The rearrangement uses TRBV28 and TRBJ2-7, with D tentatively TRBD2 (5 bases). Trimming stripped 8 bases from V and 0 bases from J, with 14 bases between. The CDR3 totals 14 residues. Germline assignment: CDR1 MDHEN and CDR2 SYDVKM. The CDR3 spells CASGSDGNSYEQYF. The CDR3, as DNA: TGTGCCAGCGGCTCTGACGGGAACTCCTACGAGCAGTACTTC.

V gene TRBV6-5 combines with J gene TRBJ1-1; 9 bases are shared with TRBD1. With V trimmed by 6 bases and J by 3 bases, 5 bases remained unmatched. The length of the CDR3 is 14 residues. CDR1 and CDR2 (germline): MNHEY, SVGAGI. The chain's CDR3 is CASRTDRGDTEAFF. The CDR3 nucleotides read TGTGCCAGCAGGACGGACAGGGGAGACACTGAAGCTTTCTTT.

This chain uses TRBV11-2 with TRBJ1-4; no definite D call. CDR1 is SGHAT, CDR2 FQNNGV, per germline. V was trimmed by 5 bases and J by 0 bases, leaving 16 bases between them. CDR3 length equals 17 residues. In DNA form, the CDR3 reads TGTGCCAGCAGCCCGGGCCGCGGCAGGACAACTAATGAAAAACTGTTTTTT. Residues: CASSPGRGRTTNEKLFF.

V gene TRBV27 combines with J gene TRBJ2-1; perhaps TRBD2 as D (6 bases). The CDR3 has 14 amino acids. CDR1 and CDR2 from the germline V gene are MNHEY and SMNVEV (reference sequence). With 5 bases removed from V and 2 bases from J, the gap between germline ends came to 10 bases. The CDR3 spells CASSLASPYNEQFF. CDR3 sequence (DNA): TGTGCCAGCAGTCTAGCGTCCCCCTACAATGAGCAGTTCTTC.

The chain recombines TRBV19 with TRBJ1-5; D is ambiguous. Trimming removed 1 base from V and 9 bases from J, with 13 bases in between. CDR3 length equals 14 residues. Per germline, CDR1 LNHDA and CDR2 SQIVND (reference sequence). CDR3 DNA: TGTGCCAGTAGTATAGCGGCAGCCCGCCGGCCCCAGCATTTT. It yields the protein CASSIAAARRPQHF.

The rearrangement links TRBV11-3 to TRBJ2-5; maybe TRBD2 (5 bases). V lost 2 bases, J lost 1 base, and 5 bases lay in between. Germline values: CDR1 SGHNT, CDR2 YENEEA. The CDR3 spans 13 residues. The CDR3, as DNA: TGTGCCAGCAGCTTAACTAGCCAAGAGACCCAGTACTTC. The encoded protein is CASSLTSQETQYF.

The V call is TRBV5-5, the J call TRBJ2-7; a weak D match, TRBD2 (5 bases). The length of the CDR3 is 14 residues. The germline V gene encodes CDR1 SGHKS and CDR2 YYEKEE (reference sequence). With 4 bases removed from V and 5 bases from J, the gap between germline ends came to 16 bases. CDR3 protein: CASSLPAPGNEQYF. The CDR3 DNA is TGTGCCAGCAGCCTGCCGGCCCCGGGGAACGAGCAGTACTTC.

This chain joins TRBV7-9 and TRBJ2-1; 7 nucleotides align to TRBD1. Germline V CDR1 and CDR2: SEHNR, FQNEAQ (reference sequence). The CDR3 runs to 12 residues. With 6 bases clipped from V and 7 bases from J, the junction kept 3 bases outside the gene matches. The CDR3 sequence: CASRPGGNEQFF. The CDR3 bases are TGTGCCAGCAGACCAGGGGGAAATGAGCAGTTCTTC.

J is TRBJ2-7 and V is TRBV10-3, with 11 bases matching TRBD1. Per the germline V gene, CDR1 is ENHRY and CDR2 is SYGVKD. Losses at the gene ends were 10 bases for V and 6 bases for J; bases not matched to a gene: 14. The CDR3 is 15 amino acids. CDR3 coding DNA: TGTGCCACCCGAACCTCCGGGACAGGGGGTTCCGAGCAGTACTTC. It translates to CATRTSGTGGSEQYF.

The chain employs TRBV5-1 and TRBJ1-4; TRBD1 agrees at 7 bases. The V segment lost 0 bases and the J segment 5 bases; nucleotides outside the gene matches: 7. The CDR3 loop spans 16 amino acids. Per the germline V gene, CDR1 is SGHRS and CDR2 is YFSETQ. CDR3 bases: TGCGCCAGCAGCTTGGGGGCAGGACAGGCAAATGAAAAACTGTTTTTT. As protein: CASSLGAGQANEKLFF.

This sequence joins TRBV15 and TRBJ2-1; D gene ambiguous. Germline V gives CDR1 LNHNV, CDR2 YYDKDF (reference sequence). The CDR3 totals 14 residues. Trimming removed 0 bases at V and 4 bases at J, with 7 bases between. CDR3 residues: CATSRDATYNEQFF. The CDR3 region has the DNA TGTGCCACCAGCAGAGATGCCACATACAATGAGCAGTTCTTC.

J is TRBJ2-1 and V is TRBV9; D is perhaps TRBD2 (6 bases). The germline V gene encodes CDR1 SGDLS and CDR2 YYNGEE. The V gene lost 0 bases and the J gene lost 9 bases, with 13 bases spanning the gap. This CDR3 comprises 14 residues. CDR3 DNA sequence: TGTGCCAGCAGCGTAGGGGACTTTTGGAGTGAGCAGTTCTTC. Encoded protein: CASSVGDFWSEQFF. Using reference TRBV9 and TRBJ2-1 for the parts outside the CDR3, the full variable domain is DSGVTQTPKHLITATGQRVTLRCSPRSGDLSVYWYQQSLDQGLQFLIQYYNGEERAKGNILERFSAQQFPDLHSELNLSSLELGDSALYFCASSVGDFWSEQFFGPGTRLTVL.

The V gene is TRBV28, the J gene TRBJ2-1; 15 bases map to TRBD2. CDR1 MDHEN and CDR2 SYDVKM come from the germline V gene. J gave up 4 bases and V 6 bases, and 4 bases lay outside the gene matches. The CDR3 spans 16 residues. This CDR3 is CASSIGLAGGYNEQFF. The CDR3 region has the DNA TGTGCCAGCAGCATAGGACTAGCGGGAGGGTACAATGAGCAGTTCTTC.

This rearrangement joins TRBV11-2 to TRBJ1-4; D is possibly TRBD1 (5 bases). This CDR3 spans 14 amino acids. CDR1 and CDR2 (germline): SGHAT, FQNNGV. V dropped 3 bases and J dropped 6 bases, with 11 bases sitting between them. The CDR3 sequence is CASSFKGRYEKLFF. The DNA of the CDR3 is TGTGCCAGCAGCTTCAAGGGGCGTTATGAAAAACTGTTTTTT.

The rearrangement uses TRBV6-5 and TRBJ1-1; TRBD1 is a possible D gene (5 bases). Germline V gene data show CDR1 as MNHEY and CDR2 as SVGAGI. The CDR3 is made up of 13 amino acids. V was pared by 2 bases and J by 5 bases, with 9 bases between. DNA for the CDR3: TGTGCCAGCAGTTACGATCGACAGACTGAAGCTTTCTTT. Protein product: CASSYDRQTEAFF.

The genes are TRBV27 and TRBJ2-6; tentative D call: TRBD2 (6 bases). V was trimmed by 5 bases and J by 0 bases, leaving 23 bases between them. Germline CDR1 is MNHEY and CDR2 is SMNVEV (reference sequence). The CDR3 length is 20 residues. Here the CDR3 DNA reads TGTGCCAGCAGTCTCTATGGAGGGAGCAGCTTCCTCTCTGGGGCCAACGTCCTGACTTTC. Its protein product is CASSLYGGSSFLSGANVLTF.

This chain connects TRBV29-1 to TRBJ2-7; 7 bases are shared with TRBD1. Looked up from germline, CDR1 is SQVTM and CDR2 is ANQGSEA. This CDR3 region has 14 residues. J was trimmed by 0 bases and V by 6 bases; bases with no gene match: 8. CDR3 amino acids: CSVLRQGLSYEQYF. The CDR3 DNA sequence: TGCAGCGTCCTTAGACAGGGCCTCTCCTACGAGCAGTACTTC.

The chain has TRBV30 and TRBJ1-2; 8 bases are shared with TRBD1. The V gene's germline CDR1 is GTSNPN and CDR2 SVGIG (reference sequence). The CDR3 consists of 14 residues. V lost 0 bases and J lost 6; bases outside the gene matches: 6. Here the CDR3 DNA reads TGTGCCTGGAGTGTCTTTGGCAGGGGGCATGGCTACACCTTC. It translates to CAWSVFGRGHGYTF.

V usage is TRBV10-3 and J usage is TRBJ1-2, with TRBD1 identical over 9 bases. This CDR3 is 16 amino acids long. Trimming took 4 bases from V and 2 from J; bases not matched to a gene: 8. Per the germline V gene, CDR1 is ENHRY and CDR2 is SYGVKD. Here the CDR3 reads CAISGISGTGNYGYTF. In DNA, the CDR3 is TGTGCCATCAGTGGAATTAGTGGGACAGGGAACTATGGCTACACCTTC.

V gene TRBV7-2 combines with J gene TRBJ1-4, with 9 bases lining up with TRBD1. The CDR3 consists of 16 residues. CDR1 and CDR2 (germline): SGHTA, FQGNSA. J lost 11 bases, V lost 1 base, and 11 bases had no gene match. This CDR3 is CASSLERLGDRDKLFF. The CDR3 coding sequence is TGTGCCAGCAGCTTAGAAAGGCTTGGGGACAGGGATAAACTGTTTTTT.

The gene calls are TRBV5-4 and TRBJ2-3; TRBD2 might be the D (7 bases). V was clipped by 2 bases and J by 10 bases, with 20 bases between them. Germline lookup yields CDR1 SGHNT and CDR2 YYREEE (reference sequence). This CDR3 spans 15 amino acids. The CDR3 DNA sequence: TGTGCCAGCAGCTTAGGGGGGGCATCCACTGAGGCGCAGTATTTT. Translation gives CASSLGGASTEAQYF.

In DNA, the CDR3 is TGTGCCAGCAGTTTAGCGGGGGCGAACTATGGCTACACCTTC. Residues: CASSLAGANYGYTF. The rearrangement links TRBV28 to TRBJ1-2, with TRBD1 as a possible D gene (6 bases). V was shortened by 2 bases and J by 2 bases, with 9 bases between the two germline ends. Germline V CDR1 and CDR2: MDHEN, SYDVKM. CDR3 length: 14 residues.

The chain joins TRBV18 to TRBJ2-3; TRBD1 agrees at 7 bases. Looked up from germline, CDR1 is KGHSH and CDR2 is LQKENI. The CDR3 covers 14 residues. J lost 4 bases, V lost 2 bases, and 3 bases had no gene match. As DNA, the CDR3 is TGTGCCAGCTCACCAGAGACAGGGTCAGATACGCAGTATTTT. Its translation is CASSPETGSDTQYF.

The chain uses TRBV28 and TRBJ1-2; 7 bases agree with TRBD1. This CDR3 is 16 amino acids long. J was trimmed by 5 bases and V by 6 bases; bases with no gene match: 15. Germline CDR1 reads MDHEN; CDR2 reads SYDVKM. CDR3 DNA: TGTGCCAGCAGCCAAAACCTCGTGGCAGGGGGGTATGGCTACACCTTC. Residues: CASSQNLVAGGYGYTF.

The gene calls are TRBV28 and TRBJ1-2; a weak D match, TRBD1 (5 bases). CDR1 MDHEN and CDR2 SYDVKM come from the germline V gene. This CDR3 spans 12 amino acids. The V gene lost 1 base and the J gene lost 9 bases, with 9 bases spanning the gap. CDR3 in amino acids: CASSLSGASYTF. The CDR3 region has the DNA TGTGCCAGCAGTTTATCTGGGGCAAGCTACACCTTC.

The chain joins TRBV29-1 to TRBJ1-1; no clear D. This CDR3 is 12 amino acids long. Trimming pared 4 bases from V and 1 base from J, leaving 7 bases between. Per germline, CDR1 SQVTM and CDR2 ANQGSEA. CDR3 sequence: CSVVGGNTEAFF. CDR3 nucleotides: TGCAGCGTTGTAGGTGGGAACACTGAAGCTTTCTTT.

The genes are TRBV27 and TRBJ2-2; D call uncertain. This CDR3 is built from 15 residues. V lost 4 bases, J lost 4 bases, and 13 bases lay in between. Germline V lookup: CDR1 MNHEY, CDR2 SMNVEV (reference sequence). CDR3 loop: CASSSRVSGTGELFF. DNA of the CDR3: TGTGCCAGCAGTTCCCGCGTCTCGGGCACCGGGGAGCTGTTTTTT.

V is TRBV30 and J is TRBJ2-7; D possibly corresponds to TRBD2 (5 bases). Deletions cut 2 bases from V and 9 bases from J, with 20 bases between. Per the germline V gene, CDR1 is GTSNPN and CDR2 is SVGIG (reference sequence). This CDR3 contains 14 residues. The CDR3 protein is CAWSKAAVYSVQYF. The DNA of the CDR3 is TGTGCCTGGAGTAAAGCGGCGGTATACAGTGTGCAGTACTTC.

The V call is TRBV29-1, the J call TRBJ1-1; possible D gene TRBD1, 5 bases. Germline V CDR1 and CDR2: SQVTM, ANQGSEA. V was shortened by 7 bases and J by 5 bases, with 17 bases between the two germline ends. The CDR3 extends over 13 amino acids. CDR3 residues: CSACGGRGTEAFF. The CDR3 DNA reads TGCAGCGCTTGTGGAGGGAGGGGAACTGAAGCTTTCTTT.